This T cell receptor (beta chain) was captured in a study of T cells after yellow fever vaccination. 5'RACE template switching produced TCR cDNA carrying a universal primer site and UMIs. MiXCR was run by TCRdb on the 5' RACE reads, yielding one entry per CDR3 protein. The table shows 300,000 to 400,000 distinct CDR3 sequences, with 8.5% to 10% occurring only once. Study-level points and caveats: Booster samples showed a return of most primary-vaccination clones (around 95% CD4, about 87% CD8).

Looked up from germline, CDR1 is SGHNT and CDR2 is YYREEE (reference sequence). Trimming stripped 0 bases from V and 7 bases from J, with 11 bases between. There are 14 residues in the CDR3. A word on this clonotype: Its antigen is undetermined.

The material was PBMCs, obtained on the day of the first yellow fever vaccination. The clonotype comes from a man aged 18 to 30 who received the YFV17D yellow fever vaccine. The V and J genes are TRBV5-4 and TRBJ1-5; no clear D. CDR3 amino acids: CASSLEGSYQPQHF. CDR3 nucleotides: TGTGCCAGCAGCTTGGAAGGTTCCTACCAGCCCCAGCATTTT.